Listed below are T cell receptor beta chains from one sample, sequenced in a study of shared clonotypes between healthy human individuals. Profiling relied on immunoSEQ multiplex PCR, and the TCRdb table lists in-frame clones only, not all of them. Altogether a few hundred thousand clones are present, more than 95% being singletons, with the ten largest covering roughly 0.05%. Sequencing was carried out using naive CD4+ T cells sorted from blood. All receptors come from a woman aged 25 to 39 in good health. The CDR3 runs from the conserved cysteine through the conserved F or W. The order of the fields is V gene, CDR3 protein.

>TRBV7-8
CASSPRPGQLSGNTIYF
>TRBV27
CASSPLPPRVSYEQYF
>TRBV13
CASSFSGDYEKLFF
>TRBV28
CASSPGGAAPYGYTF
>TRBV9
CASSGGGSSYNEQFF
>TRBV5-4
CASSLGLAGFGETQYF
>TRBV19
CASSILTGEQFF
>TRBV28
CASSPRSSSNQPQHF
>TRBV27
CASTPYAAGHEQFF
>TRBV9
CASSVAGDRVFTEQFF
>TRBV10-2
CASSEWTNGRAFF
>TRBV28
CASSVGDEKLFF
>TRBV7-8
CASSLVAVGGNNQPQHF
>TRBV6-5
CASSRTRTGSAQYF
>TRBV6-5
CASTTRGGGTEAFF
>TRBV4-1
CASSRRWDRDSYEQYF
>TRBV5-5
CASSPLGTGVQETQYF
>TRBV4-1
CASSQEYTITQYF
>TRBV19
CASSGTGTGGYEQYF
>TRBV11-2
CASSLGSTSGPLSYEQYF
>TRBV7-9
CASSGGTEKLFF
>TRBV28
CASNVQGNEQFF
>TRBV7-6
CASSLQGDFGELFF
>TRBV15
CATSAPSQGAFSLNEQFF
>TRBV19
CASSLDRGRNEQFF
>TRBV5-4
CASSPPGPYEQYF
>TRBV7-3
CASSLGGNPHEQYF
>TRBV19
CATKPGQANYGYTF
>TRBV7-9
CASSPLAGVNTGELFF
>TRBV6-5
CASRLAGGSPDTQYF
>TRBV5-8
CASSLMGQGASDTQYF
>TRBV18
CASSQGTDSEQYF
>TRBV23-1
CASSPDNRQPQHF
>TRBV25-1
CASSAQDSTTDTQYF
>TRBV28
CASSLLRYGYTF
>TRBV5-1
CASSPPRAYEQYF
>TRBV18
CASSPGANTGELFF
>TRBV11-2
CASSLVVGHEQYF
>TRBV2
CASAELAGGNTGELFF
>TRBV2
CASSRQGYNSPLHF
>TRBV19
CASSMSLAVKYNEQFF
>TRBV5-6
CASSYLTGNTGELFF
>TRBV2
CASISGNTGELFF
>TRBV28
CASSLVLQTYEQYF
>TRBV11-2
CASSSHWGGATETQYF
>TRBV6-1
CATRRDLGGGETQYF
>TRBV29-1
CSVGGTSGSTDTQYF
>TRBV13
CASSSPVRNEQYF
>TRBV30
CAWSVLSDYEQYF
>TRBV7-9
CASSHKAEGFGVEQFF
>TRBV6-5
CASSYETGGNTEAFF
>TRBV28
CASSLPVPGTDTQYF
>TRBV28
CASSWSGTQYF
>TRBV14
CASSQGGVYGYTF
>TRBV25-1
CASSAPPGLALGEEQFF
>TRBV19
CASSRSSGSPYEQYF
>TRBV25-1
CASSDTFSSYNSPLHF
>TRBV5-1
CASSLSRSGEQFF
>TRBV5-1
CASSSSREQFF